The rows below give T cell receptor beta chains drawn from one sample of a study of blood T cell repertoires in COVID-19. Libraries were prepared by immunoSEQ multiplex PCR; TCRdb keeps only in-frame clonotypes and omits some of them. Among a few hundred thousand clones listed, over 80% were seen once. The specimen sequenced was PBMCs or T cells enriched from blood (not recorded which). Source of these receptors: a woman in her thirties or forties who had been exposed to COVID-19. Each CDR3 is given with its conserved first and last residue.

CDR3aa	v_gene	j_gene
CAWSEVRGGGTGELFF	TRBV30	TRBJ2-2
CATDTGEANTEAFF	TRBV5-1	TRBJ1-1
CASRFILGPQKAFF	TRBV4-1	TRBJ1-1
CASTQRSQVKLFF	TRBV6-6	TRBJ1-4
CASSLEQGNSPLHF	TRBV5-1	TRBJ1-6
CASSQGLNEQYF	TRBV14	TRBJ2-7
CASSSDRVREQYF	TRBV11-2	TRBJ2-7
CASSQETPSSGNTIYF	TRBV4-3	TRBJ1-3
CASSPTLAGGAYNEQFF	TRBV9	TRBJ2-1
CASSPTGGRQPQHF	TRBV6-2/TRBV6-3	TRBJ1-5
CASSVGLAGGYNEQFF	TRBV9	TRBJ2-1
CASHEAGANEQFF	TRBV9	TRBJ2-1
CASSWAGDEVNTEAFF	TRBV5-1	TRBJ1-1
CATSRGFSAGQGNTEAFF	TRBV15	TRBJ1-1
CASLTHTEAFF	TRBV5-1	TRBJ1-1
CAWGLAGAGEQFF	TRBV30	TRBJ2-1
CASSLTAVEGNEQFF	TRBV7-3	TRBJ2-1
CASSFGGVNYGYTF	TRBV5-6	TRBJ1-2
CASSTGTAASYEQYF	TRBV7-2	TRBJ2-7
CASNRGNGNTIYF	TRBV28	TRBJ1-3
CASSYRTGNTGELFF	TRBV6-2/TRBV6-3	TRBJ2-2
CASSLAGGKGAQHF	TRBV7-8	TRBJ1-5
CASSSHRSEAFF	TRBV19	TRBJ1-1
CATSDPKLRADTQYF	TRBV24-1	TRBJ2-3
CASSRTGYGYTF	TRBV13	TRBJ1-2
CASSPTLAGVEETQYF	TRBV3-1/TRBV3-2	TRBJ2-5
CASSIGTGDEKLFF	TRBV5-4	TRBJ1-4
CASSFTGRDEKLFF	TRBV5-4	TRBJ1-4
CASSLNAADTQYF	TRBV5-1	TRBJ2-3
CASSLDGINGYTF	TRBV5-1	TRBJ1-2
CAISESRGSSGNTIYF	TRBV10-3	TRBJ1-3
CASSWTAQETQYF	TRBV7-3	TRBJ2-5
CSARSGETQYF	TRBV20-1	TRBJ2-5
CASSYSGGGSPLHF	TRBV6-5	TRBJ1-6
CASSFSRLGKKGYTF	TRBV28	TRBJ1-2
CASSLTRGTGELFF	TRBV7-3	TRBJ2-2
CASSSQDREEDTQYF	TRBV9	TRBJ2-3
CASTITGTTSYEQYF	TRBV28	TRBJ2-7
CASSPGGTNEKLFF	TRBV28	TRBJ1-4
CASSLRASGGAVNIQYF	TRBV5-6	TRBJ2-4
CASRGDFGQPQHF	TRBV19	TRBJ1-5
CASSQEFIETRGGYTF	TRBV4-1	TRBJ1-2
CASSLEANSSPLHF	TRBV5-1	TRBJ1-6
CASNRGDSLSNEQFF	TRBV19	TRBJ2-1
CASSLVKLAGGLDEQFF	TRBV7-6	TRBJ2-1
CASSLQGYSPLHF	TRBV28	TRBJ1-6
CASSSLLLAGVTDTQYF	TRBV27	TRBJ2-3
CASSRTVGETQYF	TRBV7-2	TRBJ2-5
CASSLVQGSSGANVLTF	TRBV5-1	TRBJ2-6
CASSPQGGRPYNEQFF	TRBV18	TRBJ2-1
CASSKMGGAGNYGYTF	TRBV27	TRBJ1-2
CASSLWDRHNQPQHF	TRBV5-6	TRBJ1-5
CASSLSAGDEKLFF	TRBV5-6	TRBJ1-4